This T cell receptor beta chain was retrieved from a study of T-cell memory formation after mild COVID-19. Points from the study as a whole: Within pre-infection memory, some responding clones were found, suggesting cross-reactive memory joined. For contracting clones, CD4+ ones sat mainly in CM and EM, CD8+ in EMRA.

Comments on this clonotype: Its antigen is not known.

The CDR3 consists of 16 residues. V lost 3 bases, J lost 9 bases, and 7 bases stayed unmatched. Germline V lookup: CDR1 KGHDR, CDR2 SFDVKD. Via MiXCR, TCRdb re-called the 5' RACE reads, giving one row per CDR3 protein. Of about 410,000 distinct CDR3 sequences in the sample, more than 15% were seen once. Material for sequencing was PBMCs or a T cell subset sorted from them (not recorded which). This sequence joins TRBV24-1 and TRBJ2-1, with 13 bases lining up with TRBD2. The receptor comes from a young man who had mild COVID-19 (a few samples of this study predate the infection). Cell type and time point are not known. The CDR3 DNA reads TGTGCCACCAGTGATCCCACTAGCGGGGGGGGGATTGAGCAGTTCTTC. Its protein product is CATSDPTSGGGIEQFF.